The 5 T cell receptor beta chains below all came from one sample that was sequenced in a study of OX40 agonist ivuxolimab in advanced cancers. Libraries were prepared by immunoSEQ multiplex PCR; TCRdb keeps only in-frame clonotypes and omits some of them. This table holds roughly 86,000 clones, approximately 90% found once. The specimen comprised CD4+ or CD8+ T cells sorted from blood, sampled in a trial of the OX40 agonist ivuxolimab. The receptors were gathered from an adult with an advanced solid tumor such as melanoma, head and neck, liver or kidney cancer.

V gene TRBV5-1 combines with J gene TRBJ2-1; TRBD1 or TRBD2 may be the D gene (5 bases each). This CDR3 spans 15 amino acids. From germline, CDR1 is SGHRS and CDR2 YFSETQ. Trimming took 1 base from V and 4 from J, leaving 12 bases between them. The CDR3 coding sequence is TGCGCCAGCAGCTTGCAGTCAGGGAGATACAATGAGCAGTTCTTC. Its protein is CASSLQSGRYNEQFF.

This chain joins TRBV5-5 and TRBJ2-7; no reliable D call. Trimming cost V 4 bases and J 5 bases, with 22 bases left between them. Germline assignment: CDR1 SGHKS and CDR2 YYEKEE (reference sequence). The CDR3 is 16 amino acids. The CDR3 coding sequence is TGTGCCAGCAGCCGCCGAGGAGCAACCCCTACAGACGAGCAGTACTTC. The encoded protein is CASSRRGATPTDEQYF.

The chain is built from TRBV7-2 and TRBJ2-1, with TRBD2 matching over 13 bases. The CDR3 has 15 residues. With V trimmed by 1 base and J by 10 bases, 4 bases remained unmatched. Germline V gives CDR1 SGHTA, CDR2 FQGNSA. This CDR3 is CASSLELAGGLEQFF. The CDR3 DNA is TGTGCCAGCAGCTTAGAACTAGCGGGAGGGCTAGAGCAGTTCTTC.

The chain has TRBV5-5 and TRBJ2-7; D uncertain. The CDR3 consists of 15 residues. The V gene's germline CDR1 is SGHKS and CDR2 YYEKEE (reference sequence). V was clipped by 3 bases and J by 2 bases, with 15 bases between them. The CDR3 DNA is TGTGCCAGCAGCTCCCACCGGGTGGTTCCCTACGAGCAGTACTTC. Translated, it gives CASSSHRVVPYEQYF.

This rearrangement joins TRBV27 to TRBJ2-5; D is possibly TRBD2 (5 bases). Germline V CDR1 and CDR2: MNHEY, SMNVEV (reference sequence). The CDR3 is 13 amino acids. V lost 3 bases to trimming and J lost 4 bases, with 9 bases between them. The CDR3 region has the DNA TGTGCCAGCAGTTTGGTCCGGGGAGAGACCCAGTACTTC. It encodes CASSLVRGETQYF.